A selection of T cell receptor beta chains follows, all from one sample in a study of T cells after yellow fever vaccination. TCRdb analysed the 5' RACE reads with MiXCR anew, one entry per CDR3 protein. The sample has 250,000 to 350,000 distinct CDR3 sequences; 7.5% to 9% are singletons. The sequencing here drew on CD4+ T cells sorted from PBMCs, taken 5 days after the yellow fever booster vaccination. The receptors here all came from a man between 18 and 35 years old who received the YFV17D yellow fever vaccine. Both conserved end residues are part of each CDR3. A D gene is named only where the DNA matches it firmly. Clone size, where shown, is once, few, many, or a class for clones that have expanded.

>TRBD1|NA|TRBJ1-1|TRBV4-1
CASSQPTGRSPEAFF
TGCGCCAGCAGCCAACCGACAGGGAGGTCCCCTGAAGCTTTCTTT
>NA|few|TRBJ2-5|TRBV18
CASSPRSDQETQYF
TGTGCCAGCTCACCACGGTCTGATCAAGAGACCCAGTACTTC
>TRBD1|many|TRBJ2-3|TRBV29-1
CSAPGTGSTDTQYF
TGCAGCGCTCCCGGGACAGGGAGCACAGATACGCAGTATTTT
>NA|few|TRBJ2-5|TRBV20-1
CSASSWAETQYF
TGCAGTGCTAGTAGCTGGGCAGAGACCCAGTACTTC
>TRBD2|NA|TRBJ2-2|TRBV9
CASSPHGGAGELFF
TGTGCCAGCAGCCCTCATGGGGGGGCCGGGGAGCTGTTTTTT
>NA|few|TRBJ2-2|TRBV5-5
CASSFYTGTGELFF
TGTGCCAGCAGCTTCTACACGGGCACCGGGGAGCTGTTTTTT
>NA|NA|TRBJ1-2|TRBV28
CASSLGGTSPTYTF
TGTGCCAGCAGTTTGGGGGGGACAAGTCCAACCTACACCTTC
>NA|few|TRBJ2-7|TRBV4-3
CASSLVAVATYEQYF
TGCGCCAGCAGCCTAGTGGCCGTGGCGACGTACGAGCAGTACTTC
>NA|NA|TRBJ1-4|TRBV4-2
CASSYEGKLFF
TGTGCCAGCAGCTATGAAGGGAAACTGTTTTTT
>NA|NA|TRBJ2-5|TRBV10-3
CAIGREKETQYF
TGTGCCATCGGTCGGGAAAAAGAGACCCAGTACTTC
>NA|many|TRBJ2-1|TRBV4-3
CASSQGPGTYYNEQFF
TGCGCCAGCAGCCAAGGGCCGGGGACCTACTACAATGAGCAGTTCTTC
>TRBD1|many|TRBJ1-6|TRBV9
CASSVAPTGGGNSPLHF
TGTGCCAGCAGCGTAGCTCCGACAGGGGGAGGGAACTCACCCCTCCACTTT
>NA|few|TRBJ2-2|TRBV6-2/TRBV6-3
CASTLQAGKNTGELFF
TGTGCCAGCACCCTCCAGGCAGGGAAGAACACCGGGGAGCTGTTTTTT
>NA|NA|TRBJ2-3|TRBV27
CASSFLDGSYTQYF
TGTGCCAGCAGTTTCCTCGACGGCTCATATACGCAGTATTTT
>NA|NA|TRBJ1-2|TRBV7-2
CASSLAATRANYGYTF
TGTGCCAGCAGCTTAGCAGCGACTCGAGCTAACTATGGCTACACCTTC
>TRBD2|few|TRBJ2-1|TRBV4-3
CASSQSLTGGWDEQFF
TGCGCCAGCAGCCAATCTCTTACGGGGGGGTGGGATGAGCAGTTCTTC
>NA|NA|TRBJ2-5|TRBV19
CASTLHGEEETQYF
TGTGCCAGTACCCTCCATGGGGAAGAGGAGACCCAGTACTTC
>TRBD1|few|TRBJ2-1|TRBV12-3/TRBV12-4
CASRGGRDRWYNEQFF
TGTGCCAGCAGGGGAGGTAGGGACAGGTGGTACAATGAGCAGTTCTTC
>NA|many|TRBJ2-5|TRBV7-8
CASSFSKTVWGTQYF
TGTGCCAGCAGCTTTTCCAAGACTGTTTGGGGGACCCAGTACTTC
>NA|NA|TRBJ2-2|TRBV4-1
CASSQNSVNTGELFF
TGCGCCAGCAGCCAAAACAGCGTAAACACCGGGGAGCTGTTTTTT
>NA|NA|TRBJ1-1|TRBV10-3
CAIKGVNTEAFF
TGTGCCATCAAAGGGGTGAACACTGAAGCTTTCTTT
>NA|few|TRBJ2-1|TRBV7-2
CASSSGTQAGNEQFF
TGTGCCAGCAGCTCCGGGACCCAGGCGGGGAATGAGCAGTTCTTC
>NA|NA|TRBJ2-2|TRBV7-2
CASSPLDGPTGELFF
TGTGCCAGCAGCCCACTCGACGGGCCCACCGGGGAGCTGTTTTTT
>NA|many|TRBJ2-1|TRBV11-2
CASRRELSSYNEQFF
TGTGCCAGCAGAAGAGAGCTGAGCTCCTACAATGAGCAGTTCTTC
>TRBD1|NA|TRBJ2-2|TRBV6-6
CASRTPGTVNTGELFF
TGTGCCAGCAGAACCCCTGGGACAGTGAACACCGGGGAGCTGTTTTTT
>TRBD1|few|TRBJ1-1|TRBV9
CASSATGTVAFF
TGTGCCAGCAGCGCAACAGGGACAGTAGCTTTCTTT
>NA|few|TRBJ2-1|TRBV6-5
CASSYKLYNEQFF
TGTGCCAGCAGTTATAAACTCTACAATGAGCAGTTCTTC
>TRBD2|NA|TRBJ2-1|TRBV20-1
CSAPQIARGSSYNEQFF
TGCAGTGCTCCTCAAATCGCGCGGGGGAGCTCCTACAATGAGCAGTTCTTC
>NA|few|TRBJ1-1|TRBV19
CASSRLGVNTEAFF
TGTGCCAGTAGCCGCCTGGGGGTGAACACTGAAGCTTTCTTT
>NA|NA|TRBJ2-3|TRBV14
CASSRLDGGDSTDTQYF
TGTGCCAGCAGCCGTCTGGACGGGGGCGACAGCACAGATACGCAGTATTTT
>NA|few|TRBJ2-7|TRBV11-2
CASSLDPASYEQYF
TGTGCCAGCAGCTTAGATCCCGCCTCCTACGAGCAGTACTTC
>NA|NA|TRBJ2-7|TRBV5-4
CASSLVGSTYEQYF
TGTGCCAGCAGCTTGGTAGGCAGTACCTACGAGCAGTACTTC
>TRBD2|once|TRBJ2-2|TRBV20-1
CSARPSGVPGELFF
TGCAGTGCTAGACCTAGCGGGGTCCCCGGGGAGCTGTTTTTT
>NA|few|TRBJ1-4|TRBV4-2
CASSQDFQATNEKLFF
TGTGCCAGCAGCCAAGATTTTCAAGCAACTAATGAAAAACTGTTTTTT
>TRBD2|NA|TRBJ2-3|TRBV7-2
CASSLGGGVGDTQYF
TGTGCCAGCAGCTTAGGCGGGGGGGTAGGAGATACGCAGTATTTT
>NA|few|TRBJ2-2|TRBV5-5
CASSWAGSSGGELFF
TGTGCCAGCAGCTGGGCCGGGAGTTCGGGCGGGGAGCTGTTTTTT
>TRBD1|NA|TRBJ1-5|TRBV19
CASRDRDRGGQPQHF
TGTGCCAGTAGAGATCGTGACAGGGGAGGTCAGCCCCAGCATTTT
>NA|few|TRBJ2-6|TRBV28
CASSLIGSSGANVLTF
TGTGCCAGCAGTTTGATTGGGTCCTCTGGGGCCAACGTCCTGACTTTC
>NA|NA|TRBJ1-1|TRBV12-3/TRBV12-4
CASSLETAVEAFF
TGTGCCAGCAGTTTAGAGACAGCGGTTGAAGCTTTCTTT
>TRBD1|many|TRBJ2-3|TRBV11-2
CASSQVGGPDTQYF
TGTGCCAGCAGCCAAGTAGGGGGCCCAGATACGCAGTATTTT
>NA|few|TRBJ2-7|TRBV20-1
CSASQGLSSYEQYF
TGCAGTGCTAGTCAAGGGCTCAGCTCCTACGAGCAGTACTTC
>NA|many|TRBJ2-5|TRBV7-2
CASSPAGTTVGETQYF
TGTGCCAGCAGCCCCGCCGGGACCACTGTAGGGGAGACCCAGTACTTC
>TRBD1|NA|TRBJ2-7|TRBV6-5
CASSYSRQGRGEQYF
TGTGCCAGCAGTTACTCGAGACAGGGGAGAGGCGAGCAGTACTTC
>NA|few|TRBJ1-5|TRBV5-6
CASSLAAGHQPQHF
TGTGCCAGCAGCTTGGCGGCAGGGCATCAGCCCCAGCATTTT
>NA|NA|TRBJ2-3|TRBV11-3
CASSLGVEDTQYF
TGTGCCAGCAGCTTAGGGGTTGAGGATACGCAGTATTTT
>TRBD2|few|TRBJ2-2|TRBV6-5
CASSYRLAGGELFF
TGTGCCAGCAGTTACAGGCTAGCGGGCGGGGAGCTGTTTTTT
>NA|NA|TRBJ2-7|TRBV18
CASSSPPGHYEQYF
TGTGCCAGCTCATCTCCCCCAGGGCACTACGAGCAGTACTTC
>NA|NA|TRBJ2-1|TRBV20-1
CSASSSANNEQFF
TGCAGTGCTAGTTCGAGCGCAAACAATGAGCAGTTCTTC
>TRBD2|NA|TRBJ2-7|TRBV4-3
CASSQSVTSGGLEQYF
TGCGCCAGCAGCCAATCAGTGACTAGCGGGGGACTCGAGCAGTACTTC
>NA|few|TRBJ2-5|TRBV4-3
CASSQDGGTQYF
TGCGCCAGCAGCCAAGATGGCGGGACCCAGTACTTC
>NA|NA|TRBJ2-5|TRBV2
CASSEGQAQVTQYF
TGTGCCAGCAGTGAAGGACAGGCTCAAGTGACCCAGTACTTC
>NA|few|TRBJ1-4|TRBV2
CASSEAKSGSEKLFF
TGTGCCAGCAGTGAAGCGAAGTCGGGAAGTGAAAAACTGTTTTTT
>NA|few|TRBJ2-7|TRBV5-1
CASSSRGHPEQYF
TGCGCCAGCAGCTCTAGGGGACACCCAGAGCAGTACTTC
>NA|few|TRBJ1-4|TRBV5-6
CASSSGPLTNEKLFF
TGTGCCAGCAGCTCCGGCCCGTTAACTAATGAAAAACTGTTTTTT
>TRBD1|many|TRBJ2-2|TRBV5-1
CASSLSAGGASGELFF
TGCGCCAGCAGCTTGTCCGCAGGGGGCGCTTCCGGGGAGCTGTTTTTT